The rows below give T cell receptor beta chains drawn from one sample of a study of cytomegalovirus exposure and HLA in healthy donors. Clones were read by immunoSEQ multiplex PCR, and TCRdb kept only the in-frame ones, dropping some. The table lists 83,000 or so clones, around four fifths of them singletons. Sequences were obtained from PBMCs. The receptors were gathered from a man between 25 and 39 years old in good health and CMV-seropositive. Both conserved end residues are part of each CDR3. A D gene is named only where the DNA matches it firmly. Rows may omit the clone size; those that give it use once, few, many or a size class.

>once|TRBJ1-1|-|TRBV2
TGTGCCAGCAGTGAGTGGAGCGAAACCACTGAAGCTTTCTTT
CASSEWSETTEAFF
>-|TRBJ2-6|TRBD1|TRBV9
TGTGCCAGCAGCGTAGCTCCGGGACAGGATTTATTGGCCAACGTCCTGACTTTC
CASSVAPGQDLLANVLTF
>-|TRBJ2-3|TRBD2|TRBV2
TGTGCCAGCTCCCCGGGGGGGGAAAGGCAGTATTTT
CASSPGGERQYF
>-|TRBJ1-3|-|TRBV28
TGTGCCGGCAGCGACACTGCTTTCGGTTCTGGAAACACCATATATTTT
CAGSDTAFGSGNTIYF
>-|TRBJ2-7|-|TRBV25-1
TGTGCCAGCTGCGGCGGGGGCATCGCCAACTACGAGCAGTACTTC
CASCGGGIANYEQYF
>-|TRBJ2-1|-|TRBV6-5
TGTGCCAGCAGGCGGGACGACCGTACGTTGAATGAGCAGTTCTTC
CASRRDDRTLNEQFF
>-|TRBJ2-1|-|TRBV5-4
TGTGCCAGCAGCTTGGCCACAACATCCCGGTCGGGCAATGAGCAGTTCTTC
CASSLATTSRSGNEQFF
>-|TRBJ1-2|-|TRBV30
TGTGCCTGGAGTATTAGGGGATGGAATGGCTACACCTTC
CAWSIRGWNGYTF
>-|TRBJ2-7|-|TRBV7-3
TGTGCCAGCAGCTTGGACAGTCGCGGCTCCTACGAGCAGTACTTC
CASSLDSRGSYEQYF
>once|TRBJ2-5|-|TRBV5-4
TGTGCCAGCAGCTTGGCGGGGTTGTACAGGGATGAGACCCAGTACTTC
CASSLAGLYRDETQYF
>-|TRBJ2-1|-|TRBV29-1
TGCAGCGTTGTGTCCATCAATGAGCAGTTCTTC
CSVVSINEQFF